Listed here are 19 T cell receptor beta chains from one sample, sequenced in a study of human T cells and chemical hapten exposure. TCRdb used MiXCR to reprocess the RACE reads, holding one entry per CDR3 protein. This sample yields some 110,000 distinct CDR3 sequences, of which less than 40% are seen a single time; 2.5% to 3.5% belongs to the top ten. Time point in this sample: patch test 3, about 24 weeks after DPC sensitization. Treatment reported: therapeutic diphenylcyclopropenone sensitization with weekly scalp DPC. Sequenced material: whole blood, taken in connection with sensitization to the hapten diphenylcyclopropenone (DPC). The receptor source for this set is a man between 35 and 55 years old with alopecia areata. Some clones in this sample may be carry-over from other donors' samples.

In DNA, the CDR3 is TGTGCCAGCAGTTACATACAGGGCGTAAATGAAAAACTGTTTTTT. The encoded protein is CASSYIQGVNEKLFF. The rearrangement joins TRBV28 to TRBJ1-4, with D perhaps matching TRBD1 (6 bases). The germline V gene encodes CDR1 MDHEN and CDR2 SYDVKM. V was clipped by 4 bases and J by 5 bases, with 14 bases between them. The CDR3 runs 15 residues.

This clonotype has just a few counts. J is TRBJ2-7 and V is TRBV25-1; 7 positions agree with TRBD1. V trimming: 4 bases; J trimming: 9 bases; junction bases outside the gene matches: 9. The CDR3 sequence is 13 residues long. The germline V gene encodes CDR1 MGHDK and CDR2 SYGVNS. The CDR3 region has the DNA TGTGCCAGCAGTGGGGACAGCCGCCGACCGCAGTACTTC. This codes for CASSGDSRRPQYF.

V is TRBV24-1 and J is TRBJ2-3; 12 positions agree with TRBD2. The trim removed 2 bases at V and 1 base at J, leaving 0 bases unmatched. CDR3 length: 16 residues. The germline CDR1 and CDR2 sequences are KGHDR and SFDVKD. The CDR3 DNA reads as TGTGCCACCAGTGATTGGACTAGCGGGGGCACAGATACGCAGTATTTT. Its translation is CATSDWTSGGTDTQYF.

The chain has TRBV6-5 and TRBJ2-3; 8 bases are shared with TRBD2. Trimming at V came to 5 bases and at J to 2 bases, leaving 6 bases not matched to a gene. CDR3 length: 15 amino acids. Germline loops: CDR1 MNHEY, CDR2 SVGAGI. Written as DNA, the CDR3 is TGTGCCAGCAGTCTTTTAGCGGGGCTCACAGATACGCAGTATTTT. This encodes CASSLLAGLTDTQYF.

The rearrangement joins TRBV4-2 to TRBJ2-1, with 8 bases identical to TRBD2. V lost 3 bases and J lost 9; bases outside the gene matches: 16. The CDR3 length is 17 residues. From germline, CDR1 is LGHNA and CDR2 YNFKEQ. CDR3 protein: CASSQRLGQAGLGEQFF. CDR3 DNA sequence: TGTGCCAGCAGCCAGCGCCTAGGGCAGGCGGGACTAGGTGAGCAGTTCTTC.

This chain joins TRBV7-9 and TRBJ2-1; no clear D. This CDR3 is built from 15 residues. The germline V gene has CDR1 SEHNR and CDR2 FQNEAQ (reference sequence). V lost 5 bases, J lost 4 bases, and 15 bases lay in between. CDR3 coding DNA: TGTGCCAGCAGCATGAACTTTTCGGGTTACAATGAGCAGTTCTTC. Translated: CASSMNFSGYNEQFF.

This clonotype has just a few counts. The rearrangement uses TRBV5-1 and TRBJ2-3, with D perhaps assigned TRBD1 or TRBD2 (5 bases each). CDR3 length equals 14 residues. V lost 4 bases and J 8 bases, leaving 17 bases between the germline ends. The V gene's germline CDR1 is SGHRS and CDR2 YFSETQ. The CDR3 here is CASSRDPGMGTQYF. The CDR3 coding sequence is TGCGCCAGCAGCAGGGACCCGGGTATGGGTACGCAGTATTTT. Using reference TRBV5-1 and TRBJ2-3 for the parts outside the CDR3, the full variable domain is KAGVTQTPRYLIKTRGQQVTLSCSPISGHRSVSWYQQTPGQGLQFLFEYFSETQRNKGNFPGRFSGRQFSNSRSEMNVSTLELGDSALYLCASSRDPGMGTQYFGPGTRLTVL.

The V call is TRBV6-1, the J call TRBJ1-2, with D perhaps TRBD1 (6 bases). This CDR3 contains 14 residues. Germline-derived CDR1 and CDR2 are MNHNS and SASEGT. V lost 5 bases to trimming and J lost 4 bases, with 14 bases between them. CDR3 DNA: TGTGCCAGCAGTCCCAACAGGGACCCCTATGGCTACACCTTC. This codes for CASSPNRDPYGYTF.

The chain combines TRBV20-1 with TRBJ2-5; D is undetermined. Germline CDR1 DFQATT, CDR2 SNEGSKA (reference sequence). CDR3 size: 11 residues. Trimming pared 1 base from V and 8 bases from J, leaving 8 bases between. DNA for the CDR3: TGCAGTGCTAGAGCTCCCCCCACCCAGTACTTC. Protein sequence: CSARAPPTQYF.

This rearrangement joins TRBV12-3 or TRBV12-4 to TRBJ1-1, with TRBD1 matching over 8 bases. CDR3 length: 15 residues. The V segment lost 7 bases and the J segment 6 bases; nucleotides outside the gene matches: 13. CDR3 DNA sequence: TGTGCCAGCATCCCTTTGCAGGGGGCGAGGCCTGAAGCTTTCTTT. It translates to CASIPLQGARPEAFF.

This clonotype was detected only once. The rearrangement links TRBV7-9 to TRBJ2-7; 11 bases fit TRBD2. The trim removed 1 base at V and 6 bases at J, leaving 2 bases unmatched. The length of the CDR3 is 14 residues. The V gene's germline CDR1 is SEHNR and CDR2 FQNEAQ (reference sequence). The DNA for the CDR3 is TGTGCCAGCAGCTTAGGGACTAGCGGGCCCGAGCAGTACGTC. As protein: CASSLGTSGPEQYV.

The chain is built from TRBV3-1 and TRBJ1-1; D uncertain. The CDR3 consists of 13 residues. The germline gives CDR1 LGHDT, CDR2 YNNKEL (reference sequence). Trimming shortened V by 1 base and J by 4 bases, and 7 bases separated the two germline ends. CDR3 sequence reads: CASSQVGLTEAFF. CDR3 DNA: TGTGCCAGCAGCCAAGTGGGTCTCACTGAAGCTTTCTTT.

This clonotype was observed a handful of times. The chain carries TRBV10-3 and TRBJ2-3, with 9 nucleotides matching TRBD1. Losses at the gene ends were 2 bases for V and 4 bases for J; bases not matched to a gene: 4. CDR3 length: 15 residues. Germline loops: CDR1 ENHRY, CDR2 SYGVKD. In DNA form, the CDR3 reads TGTGCCATCAGTGAGGGGACAGGGCGGGCAGATACGCAGTATTTT. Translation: CAISEGTGRADTQYF.

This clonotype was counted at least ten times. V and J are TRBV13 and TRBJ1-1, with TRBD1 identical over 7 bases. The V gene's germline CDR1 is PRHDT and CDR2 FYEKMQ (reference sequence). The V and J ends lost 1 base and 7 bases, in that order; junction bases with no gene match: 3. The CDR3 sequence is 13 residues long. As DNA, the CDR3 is TGTGCCAGCAGCTTAGAGGGGGCGAGTGAAGCTTTCTTT. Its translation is CASSLEGASEAFF.

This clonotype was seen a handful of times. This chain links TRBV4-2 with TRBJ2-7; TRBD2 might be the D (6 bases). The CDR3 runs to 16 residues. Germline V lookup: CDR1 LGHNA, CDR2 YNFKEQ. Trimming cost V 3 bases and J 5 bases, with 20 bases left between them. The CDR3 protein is CASSQYSGAPLHEQYF. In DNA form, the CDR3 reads TGTGCCAGCAGCCAGTATAGCGGTGCCCCACTCCACGAGCAGTACTTC.

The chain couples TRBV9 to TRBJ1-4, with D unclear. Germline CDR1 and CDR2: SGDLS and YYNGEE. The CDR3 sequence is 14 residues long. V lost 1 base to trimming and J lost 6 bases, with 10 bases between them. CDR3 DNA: TGTGCCAGCAGCGTAACGAGCCGGGATGAAAAACTGTTTTTT. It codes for CASSVTSRDEKLFF.

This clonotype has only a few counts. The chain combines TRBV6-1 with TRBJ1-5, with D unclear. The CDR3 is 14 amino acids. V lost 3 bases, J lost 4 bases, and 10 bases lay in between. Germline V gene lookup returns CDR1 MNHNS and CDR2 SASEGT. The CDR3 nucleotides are TGTGCCAGCAGTGATTCACTGGTTAATCAGCCCCAGCATTTT. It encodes CASSDSLVNQPQHF.

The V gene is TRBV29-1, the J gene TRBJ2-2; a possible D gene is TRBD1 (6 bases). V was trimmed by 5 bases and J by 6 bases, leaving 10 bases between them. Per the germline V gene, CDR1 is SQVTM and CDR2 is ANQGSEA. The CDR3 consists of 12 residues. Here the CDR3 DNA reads TGCAGCGTTAACAGGGTTCCCGGGGAGCTGTTTTTT. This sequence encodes CSVNRVPGELFF.

The CDR3 DNA reads as TGTGCCAGCAGAAATTACGGGACAGACCGCTCTGGGGCCAACGTCCTGACTTTC. It specifies CASRNYGTDRSGANVLTF. The rearrangement joins TRBV11-2 to TRBJ2-6; TRBD1 matches 7 bases. Germline loops: CDR1 SGHAT, CDR2 FQNNGV. J was trimmed by 0 bases and V by 6 bases; bases with no gene match: 11. The CDR3 contains 18 residues.